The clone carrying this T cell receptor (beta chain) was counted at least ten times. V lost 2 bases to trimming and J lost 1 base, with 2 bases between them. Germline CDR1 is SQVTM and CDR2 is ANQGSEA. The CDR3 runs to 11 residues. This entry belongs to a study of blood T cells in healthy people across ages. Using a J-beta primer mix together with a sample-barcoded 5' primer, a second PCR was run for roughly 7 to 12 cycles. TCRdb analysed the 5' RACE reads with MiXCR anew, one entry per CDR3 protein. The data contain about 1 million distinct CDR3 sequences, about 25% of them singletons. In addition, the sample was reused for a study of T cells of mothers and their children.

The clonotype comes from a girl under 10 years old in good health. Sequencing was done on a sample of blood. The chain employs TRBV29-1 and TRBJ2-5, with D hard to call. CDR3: CSVELQETQYF. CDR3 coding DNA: TGCAGCGTTGAACTCCAAGAGACCCAGTACTTC.